Following are 14 T cell receptor beta chains from one sample sequenced in a study of blood T cell repertoires in COVID-19. The protocol was immunoSEQ multiplex PCR, while the TCRdb copy is restricted to in-frame clones and leaves out a portion. This table holds 200,000 or so clones, around 85% found once. The sequenced sample consisted of peripheral blood. The source is a woman aged 45-60 years with acute or convalescent COVID-19.

The rearrangement joins TRBV6-2 or TRBV6-3 to TRBJ2-5, with 11 bases that match TRBD2. The CDR3 covers 15 residues. The V segment lost 5 bases and the J segment 3 bases; nucleotides outside the gene matches: 5. Germline CDR1 reads MNHEY; CDR2 reads SVGEGT. The CDR3 region is CASSGVAGGEETQYF. In DNA, the CDR3 is TGTGCCAGCAGTGGTGTAGCGGGGGGGGAAGAGACCCAGTACTTC.

The chain employs TRBV7-3 and TRBJ2-1; D gene unclear. The CDR3 consists of 14 residues. Trimming stripped 3 bases from V and 2 bases from J, with 8 bases between. Germline-derived CDR1 and CDR2 are SGHTA and FQGTGA. The CDR3 spells CASSLRGTYNEQFF. CDR3 DNA sequence: TGTGCCAGCAGCTTGCGAGGCACCTACAATGAGCAGTTCTTC.

V usage is TRBV5-3 and J usage is TRBJ1-5; 8 positions match TRBD1. TRBV5-3 is placed among ORFs of uncertain function. The CDR3 spans 15 residues. Germline trimming cut 4 bases from V and 3 bases from J; bases unmatched to any gene: 6. CDR3 sequence (DNA): TGTGCCAGAAGCCACGGACAGGGCCCCAATCAGCCCCAGCATTTT. Translated: CARSHGQGPNQPQHF.

The V gene is TRBV7-2, the J gene TRBJ1-1, with D possibly TRBD1 on 5 matching bases. V was clipped by 8 bases and J by 4 bases, with 17 bases between them. Per the germline V gene, CDR1 is SGHTA and CDR2 is FQGNSA. The CDR3 totals 14 residues. The CDR3 protein is CASFVGGGSTEAFF. The CDR3 DNA is TGTGCCAGCTTCGTCGGGGGGGGGAGCACTGAAGCTTTCTTT.

The chain's CDR3 is CASSLDTFTYEQYF. The CDR3 DNA sequence: TGTGCCAGCAGCTTAGACACCTTTACCTACGAGCAGTACTTC. V usage is TRBV7-9 and J usage is TRBJ2-7; the D is unclear. This CDR3 comprises 14 residues. Trimming left V 1 base short and J 2 bases short, with 9 bases between. The germline CDR1 and CDR2 sequences are SEHNR and FQNEAQ (reference sequence).

The chain joins TRBV27 to TRBJ2-2, with 15 bases identical to TRBD2. After removal of 6 bases from V and 3 bases from J, the junction contained 5 bases not matched to a gene. CDR1 is MNHEY, CDR2 SMNVEV, per germline (reference sequence). This CDR3 spans 17 amino acids. The CDR3 loop is CASSGLAGGPHTGELFF. The CDR3, as DNA: TGTGCCAGCAGCGGACTAGCGGGAGGGCCGCACACCGGGGAGCTGTTTTTT.

Ten or more counts support this clone. V gene TRBV4-3 combines with J gene TRBJ2-2; 7 positions agree with TRBD1. Per germline, CDR1 LGHNA and CDR2 YSLEER. J gave up 3 bases and V 0 bases, and 10 bases lay outside the gene matches. This CDR3 has 18 residues. The CDR3, as DNA: TGCGCCAGCAGCCAAGATCTTATGAGGGACAGCTACACCGGGGAGCTGTTTTTT. This codes for CASSQDLMRDSYTGELFF.

The chain recombines TRBV10-3 with TRBJ1-5, with D hard to call. The length of the CDR3 is 14 residues. V lost 8 bases to trimming and J lost 0 bases, with 11 bases between them. The germline gives CDR1 ENHRY, CDR2 SYGVKD. The CDR3 nucleotides are TGTGCCATCGGGCCAGATAATAGCAATCAGCCCCAGCATTTT. Translating gives CAIGPDNSNQPQHF.

The chain links TRBV19 to TRBJ1-6; D unresolved. Trimming left V 0 bases short and J 6 bases short, with 9 bases between. This CDR3 spans 15 amino acids. Germline CDR1 and CDR2: LNHDA and SQIVND (reference sequence). CDR3 nucleotide sequence: TGTGCCAGTAGTATAGAGGCCAGGCCTAATTCACCCCTCCACTTT. Translating it yields CASSIEARPNSPLHF.

As concerns this clone: The identical CDR3 is also encoded by other nucleotide sequences in the sample. V gene TRBV7-2 combines with J gene TRBJ2-5; D gene ambiguous. V lost 1 base, J lost 5 bases, and 5 bases lay in between. This CDR3 is built from 12 residues. Germline loops: CDR1 SGHTA, CDR2 FQGNSA. The CDR3 here is CASSLVRETQYF. CDR3 nucleotides: TGTGCCAGCAGCTTAGTCCGGGAGACCCAGTACTTC. Combining the CDR3 with reference TRBV7-2 and TRBJ2-5 gives the whole variable domain GAGVSQSPSNKVTEKGKDVELRCDPISGHTALYWYRQSLGQGLEFLIYFQGNSAPDKSGLPSDRFSAERTGGSVSTLTIQRTQQEDSAVYLCASSLVRETQYFGPGTRLLVL.

This clone was found a few times. The rearrangement joins TRBV6-5 to TRBJ1-1; TRBD1 aligns across 10 bases. Looked up from germline, CDR1 is MNHEY and CDR2 is SVGAGI. This CDR3 contains 14 residues. With V trimmed by 6 bases and J by 7 bases, 8 bases remained unmatched. For the CDR3, the DNA is TGTGCCAGCAGACGACAGGGGGCCAATATTGAAGCTTTCTTT. Amino acids: CASRRQGANIEAFF.

This chain uses TRBV10-3 with TRBJ2-1; 8 bases are shared with TRBD2. This CDR3 spans 14 amino acids. The germline V gene encodes CDR1 ENHRY and CDR2 SYGVKD. Trimming took 6 bases from V and 6 from J; bases not matched to a gene: 7. The CDR3 region has the DNA TGTGCCATCAGGGCCGGGACTAGTGCCAATGAGCAGTTCTTC. It encodes CAIRAGTSANEQFF.

This clone was seen more than once but under ten times. The V and J genes are TRBV3-1 (or the pseudogene TRBV3-2) and TRBJ1-1, with D possibly matching TRBD1 (6 bases). The CDR3 extends over 13 amino acids. Germline loops: CDR1 LGHDT, CDR2 YNNKEL (reference sequence). The V end lost 6 bases, the J end lost 2 bases, and 10 bases lay between the germline ends. CDR3 sequence reads: CASRSGANTEAFF. The CDR3 DNA sequence: TGTGCCAGCAGGTCAGGGGCCAACACTGAAGCTTTCTTT.

The chain is built from TRBV27 and TRBJ2-5; possibly TRBD2 for D (5 bases). The CDR3 has 14 residues. CDR1 MNHEY and CDR2 SMNVEV come from the germline V gene (reference sequence). Trimming pared 2 bases from V and 4 bases from J, leaving 11 bases between. The CDR3 region has the DNA TGTGCCAGCAGTTTAGCCCGGGGATCAGAGACCCAGTACTTC. Its translation: CASSLARGSETQYF.